The T cell receptor beta chain described here comes from a study of CD8+CD57+ T cells in acquired aplastic anemia. In the study overall: DNA from sorted CD4+ and CD8+ cells averaged roughly 3.4 ug. Study-wide results and caveats: A significant difference in CD8+ Simpson's diversity between patients and controls was not found. Overlap between patients and controls comprised 25 to 30 CD8+ CDR3 sequences.

Genomic DNA served as template for TCR beta VDJ and CDR3 profiling. MiXCR, run by TCRdb on the reads, gives a single entry per CDR3 protein. Here the sample spans 180,000 or so distinct CDR3 sequences, nearly 65% being singletons. The trim removed 7 bases at V and 5 bases at J, leaving 2 bases unmatched. Per germline, CDR1 LNHDA and CDR2 SQIVND (reference sequence). CDR3 length: 13 amino acids. With respect to this clonotype: The antigen is not known.

Patients included in sequencing had previously demonstrated CD8+CD57+ cell expansion by flow cytometry. The source of this sequence is a human donor with aplastic anemia. Sequencing input: sorted CD4+, CD8+, or CD8+CD57+ T cells (not recorded which) from PBMCs. This chain uses TRBV19 with TRBJ2-2, with 9 nucleotides matching TRBD2. The CDR3 nucleotides are TGTGCCAGTAACCTAGCGGGAACCGGGGAGCTGTTTTTT. It specifies CASNLAGTGELFF.